This T cell receptor (beta chain) was documented in a study of blood T cell repertoires in COVID-19. TCRdb keeps only in-frame clones here, not all; method: immunoSEQ multiplex PCR. The table includes about 500,000 clones, 75% to 90% detected once. CDR1 is SNHLY, CDR2 FYNNEI, per germline. CDR3 length equals 15 residues. Trimming took 3 bases from V and 7 from J, leaving 18 bases between them. The sample was peripheral blood. This chain links TRBV2 with TRBJ2-5; possibly TRBD1 for D (6 bases). This receptor was obtained from a young man with COVID-19, enrolled during active disease. The CDR3, as DNA: TGTGCCAGCAGTGATGGTCAGACAGGAGAAGGGACCCAGTACTTC. Its translation: CASSDGQTGEGTQYF.